This TCR beta chain was retrieved from a study of blood T cell repertoires in COVID-19. Study as a whole: The United States, Italy and Spain provided the acute and convalescent COVID-19 samples. T cells, B-cell-depleted T cells, or PBMCs supplied cDNA or gDNA.

The CDR3 totals 15 residues. Germline values: CDR1 SGHTA, CDR2 FQGTGA. The V and J ends lost 2 bases and 1 base, in that order; junction bases with no gene match: 3. Original methodology: Amplification of reference gene primers provided the estimated nucleated cell counts. TCRdb's copy holds only in-frame clones and misses some; the assay was immunoSEQ multiplex PCR. V and J calls and clone size are given by that table; D and trimming were obtained from the DNA. Among 30,000 to 45,000 clones listed, 87% were seen once. The material sequenced was peripheral blood. The receptor was isolated from a human donor in a cohort sampled during active COVID-19. This chain uses TRBV7-3 with TRBJ2-5, with 8 bases fitting TRBD2. CDR3 bases: TGTGCCAGCAGCTTACTCGGGGGGGCCCAAGAGACCCAGTACTTC. This translates into CASSLLGGAQETQYF.